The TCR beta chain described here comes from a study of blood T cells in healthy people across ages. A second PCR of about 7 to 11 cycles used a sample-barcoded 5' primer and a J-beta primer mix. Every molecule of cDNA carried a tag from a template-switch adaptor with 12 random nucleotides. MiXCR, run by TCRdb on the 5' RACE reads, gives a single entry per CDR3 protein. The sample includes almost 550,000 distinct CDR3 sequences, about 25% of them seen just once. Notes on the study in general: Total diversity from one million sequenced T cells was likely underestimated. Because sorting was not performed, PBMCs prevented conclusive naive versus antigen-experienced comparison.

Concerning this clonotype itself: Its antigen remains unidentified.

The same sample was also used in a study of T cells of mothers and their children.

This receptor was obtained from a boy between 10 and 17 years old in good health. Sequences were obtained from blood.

CDR3 residues: CSATNRGLSYNEQFF. DNA for the CDR3: TGCAGTGCTACCAACAGGGGGCTCTCCTACAATGAGCAGTTCTTC. This rearrangement joins TRBV20-1 to TRBJ2-1; the match to TRBD1 covers 9 bases. The trim removed 4 bases at V and 0 bases at J, leaving 4 bases unmatched. The CDR3 consists of 15 residues. The germline CDR1 and CDR2 sequences are DFQATT and SNEGSKA (reference sequence).